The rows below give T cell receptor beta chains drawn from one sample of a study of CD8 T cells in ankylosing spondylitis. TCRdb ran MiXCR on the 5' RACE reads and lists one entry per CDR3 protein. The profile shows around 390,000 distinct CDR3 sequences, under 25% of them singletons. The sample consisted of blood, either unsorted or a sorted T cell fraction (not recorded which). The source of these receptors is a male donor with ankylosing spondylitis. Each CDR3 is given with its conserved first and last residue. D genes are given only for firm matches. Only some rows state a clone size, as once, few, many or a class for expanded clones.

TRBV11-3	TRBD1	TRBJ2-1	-	CASSLAAGGSYNEQFF	TGTGCCAGCAGCTTAGCCGCAGGGGGCTCCTACAATGAGCAGTTCTTC
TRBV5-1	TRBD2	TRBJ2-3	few	CASSPGGAHNTQYF	TGCGCCAGCAGCCCCGGGGGGGCCCACAATACGCAGTATTTT
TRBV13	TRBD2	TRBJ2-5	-	CASSRRLATYQETQYF	TGTGCCAGCAGTCGACGACTAGCGACATACCAAGAGACCCAGTACTTC
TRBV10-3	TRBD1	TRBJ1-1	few	CAIRGTGGGLDTEAFF	TGTGCCATCAGGGGGACAGGGGGCGGCTTGGACACTGAAGCTTTCTTT
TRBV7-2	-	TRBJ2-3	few	CASSVLTDTQYF	TGTGCCAGCAGTGTCCTCACAGATACGCAGTATTTT
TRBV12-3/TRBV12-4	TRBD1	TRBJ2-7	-	CASSSTTGTYEQYF	TGTGCCAGCAGTTCAACGACAGGGACCTACGAGCAGTACTTC
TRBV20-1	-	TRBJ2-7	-	CSARGVEQYF	TGCAGTGCTAGAGGGGTCGAGCAGTACTTC
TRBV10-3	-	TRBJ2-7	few	CATATGPWSEQYF	TGTGCCACCGCGACGGGGCCCTGGAGCGAGCAGTACTTC
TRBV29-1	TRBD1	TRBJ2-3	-	CSVGFPTGGITDTQYF	TGCAGCGTTGGATTCCCCACAGGGGGAATTACAGATACGCAGTATTTT
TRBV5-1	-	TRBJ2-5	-	CASSETGRQETQYF	TGCGCCAGCAGCGAAACCGGGAGACAAGAGACCCAGTACTTC
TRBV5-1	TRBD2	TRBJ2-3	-	CASSPTISGTTDTQYF	TGCGCCAGCAGCCCTACTATTAGCGGGACGACAGATACGCAGTATTTT
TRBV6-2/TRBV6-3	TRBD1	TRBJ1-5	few	CASKEPQGAGQPQHF	TGTGCCAGCAAGGAACCGCAGGGGGCTGGTCAGCCCCAGCATTTT
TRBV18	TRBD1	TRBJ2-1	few	CASSPDRGLYNEQFF	TGTGCCAGCTCACCTGACAGGGGGCTCTACAATGAGCAGTTCTTC
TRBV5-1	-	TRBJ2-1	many	CASSLGVVSDEQFF	TGCGCCAGCAGTTTGGGGGTGGTTAGCGATGAGCAGTTCTTC
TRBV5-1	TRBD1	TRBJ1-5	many	CASSRDRGQPQHF	TGCGCCAGCAGCAGGGACAGAGGTCAGCCCCAGCATTTT
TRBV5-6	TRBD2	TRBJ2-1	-	CASHSPTGLDLYNEQFF	TGTGCCAGCCACTCGCCTACGGGACTAGACCTGTACAATGAGCAGTTCTTC
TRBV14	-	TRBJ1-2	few	CASSQLTEDDGYTF	TGTGCCAGCAGCCAGCTGACAGAAGATGATGGCTACACCTTC
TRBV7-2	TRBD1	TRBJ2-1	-	CASSFFLSGGNEQFF	TGTGCCAGCAGCTTTTTTTTGTCAGGGGGCAATGAGCAGTTCTTC
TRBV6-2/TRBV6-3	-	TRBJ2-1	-	CASRASYSYNEQFF	TGTGCCAGCAGGGCATCTTACTCCTACAATGAGCAGTTCTTC
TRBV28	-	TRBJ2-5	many	CASSFSRPWETQYF	TGTGCCAGCAGTTTCTCCCGACCGTGGGAGACCCAGTACTTC
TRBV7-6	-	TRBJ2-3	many	CASSLAWTGTDTQYF	TGTGCCAGCAGCTTAGCCTGGACGGGCACAGATACGCAGTATTTT
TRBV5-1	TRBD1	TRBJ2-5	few	CASQEPQGREETQYF	TGCGCCAGCCAAGAACCACAGGGGCGCGAAGAGACCCAGTACTTC
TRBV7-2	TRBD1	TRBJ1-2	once	CASSLRQGGLYGYTF	TGTGCCAGCAGCCTCAGACAGGGTGGTCTCTATGGCTACACCTTC
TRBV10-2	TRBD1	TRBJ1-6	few	CATRQGNSPLHF	TGCGCCACCCGACAGGGGAATTCACCCCTCCACTTT
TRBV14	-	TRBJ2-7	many	CASSLARNSYEQYF	TGTGCCAGCAGCCTAGCGCGGAACTCCTACGAGCAGTACTTC
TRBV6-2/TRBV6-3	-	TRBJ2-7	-	CASSYTGTPAYEQYF	TGTGCCAGCAGTTACACGGGGACCCCGGCCTACGAGCAGTACTTC
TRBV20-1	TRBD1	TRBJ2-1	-	CSAVLQGAYEQFF	TGCAGTGCTGTACTACAGGGGGCCTATGAGCAGTTCTTC
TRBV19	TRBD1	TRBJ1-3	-	CASEDRGRFPGNTIYF	TGTGCCAGTGAAGACAGGGGGCGATTCCCTGGAAACACCATATATTTT
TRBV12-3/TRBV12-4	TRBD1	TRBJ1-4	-	CASSSPDRDINEKLFF	TGTGCCAGCAGTTCTCCGGACAGGGATATCAATGAAAAACTGTTTTTT